This T cell receptor (beta chain) was profiled in a study of blood T cells in healthy people across ages (dated by TCRdb to between 2014 and 2017). Background on the whole study: In model experiments, template switching captured roughly one uniquely barcoded TCR beta cDNA molecule for every two T cells. Two additional independent replicas of 1 million unique cDNA reads from the same blood draw were analyzed for two donors (one aged 18 to 30 and one aged 80 or older). The donors were divided into four age groups: young (average approximately 17 years), middle-aged (about 40), aged (under 70) and long-lived (nearly 85). To avoid experimental bias, donors of different ages were distributed randomly across sequencing lanes. Using deep sequencing normalized with unique cDNA molecular identifiers, the study measured how TCR beta repertoire diversity changes with age. General conclusions and limits of the study: Donor CMV infection status was unknown, potentially confounding age-related changes in expanded clonotypes. The percentage of naive T cells measured by flow cytometry correlated strongly with observed TCR beta diversity. Total diversity estimates from one million sequenced T cells were considered lower bounds and underestimates. Compared with the aged group, more naive CD4+ T cells, fewer expanded clones and increased TCR diversity were shown by the long-lived group, suggesting age selection. Conclusive comparison of naive and antigen-experienced compartments was prevented by the profiling of bulk unsorted PBMCs. As age increased, observed TCR beta diversity per million T cells dropped in a roughly linear way, and a significant reduction was already evident by age around 41.

Regarding this clonotype: Its antigen specificity is not known. The input lacks base qualities; no much larger clone sits a single base away.

Systemically healthy Caucasian individuals from Russia, 39 in total and aged roughly 6 to 100 years, were included as donors. Each donor gave ten milliliters of peripheral blood, collected into EDTA-treated Vacutainer tubes. Ficoll-Paque density-gradient centrifugation was used to isolate PBMCs, with at least 6.5 million per sample. Trizol reagent was used to extract total RNA from the PBMCs, yielding at least 5 micrograms per sample. Naive CD45RAhigh/CD27high T cell percentages were measured by flow cytometry on a PBMC aliquot from every donor. V and J are trimmed by 5 bases and 0 bases, and the gene matches miss 8 bases of the junction. The CDR3 goes from the cysteine to the phenylalanine over 16 residues. The entry retains the CDR3 DNA only, 48 bases that are in frame from base 1. The library was obtained by 5' RACE. TCRdb shows the sequencer as Illumina HiSeq 2500. A second PCR of roughly 7 to 12 cycles was run with a J-beta primer mix and a sample-barcoded 5' primer. A template-switch 5' adaptor carrying 12 random nucleotides introduced a unique molecular identifier onto each TCR beta cDNA molecule. Each sample yielded at least 2.5 million CDR3-containing paired-end reads. First-strand cDNA was synthesized from all RNA with the Mint cDNA synthesis kit, primed by a TRBC-specific oligonucleotide. All cDNA was treated with uracil-DNA glycosylase and then went through a first 18-cycle PCR with the universal primers M1SS and BC2_uni_R. As for the authors' bioinformatics: For normalization, 1 million high-quality reads were randomly selected from each sample, with every read carrying a distinct molecular identifier. Reads sharing molecular identifiers were discarded rather than binned into consensus sequences. MiTCR, run with a Q25 quality threshold and the strictest error-elimination algorithm, handled CDR3 identification, clonotype clustering and error correction. A nonparametric unseen species model with Euler transformation was used to estimate a lower bound on total TCR beta diversity. TCRdb trimmed public reads at Q25 via fastp, called clones via MiXCR and kept in-frame beta chains. Every distinct CDR3 protein forms one entry, paired with its most common genes and DNA. TCRdb's processing, not the study's, gives the V and J calls here. The sample yields approximately 820,000 distinct CDR3 sequences; under 45% were counted once. The top ten hold nearly 20% of the sample.

Material: blood. The sequence was obtained from a man in his 60s in good health. The sequence is built from TRBV12-3 or TRBV12-4 and TRBJ2-3; 7 middle bases align to TRBD2. The CDR3 region reads CASSPTSELSTDTQYF. The sequence in DNA is TGTGCCAGCAGTCCCACTAGCGAGCTTAGCACAGATACGCAGTATTTT.